This T cell receptor beta chain comes out of a study of blood T cells in healthy people across ages. Findings of the study overall: Possibly, changes in expanded clonotypes were confounded because donor CMV status was unknown. In long-lived donors, naive CD4+ cell counts and diversity exceeded those of aged donors.

With 6 bases removed from V and 5 bases from J, the gap between germline ends came to 19 bases. Germline V gene lookup returns CDR1 DFQATT and CDR2 SNEGSKA (reference sequence). The CDR3 is 14 residues long. Combining a sample-barcoded 5' primer with a J-beta primer mix, a second PCR ran for about 6 to 11 cycles. Template switching added a 12-random-nucleotide identifier to every cDNA molecule. TCRdb reprocessed the 5' RACE reads via MiXCR and lists one record per CDR3 protein. This sample has about 670,000 distinct CDR3 sequences; roughly half occur once, and the top ten carry around an eighth. This clonotype came up many times. The antigen is unknown. Each of the donors had ten milliliters of peripheral blood drawn into EDTA-treated Vacutainer tubes.

The clonotype originates from a woman of 80 years or more in good health. The sequenced material came from blood. V is TRBV20-1 and J is TRBJ2-5, with TRBD2 as a possible D gene (5 bases). The CDR3 region has the DNA TGCAGTGCCCCACTAGGTGGTCGAAGGGAGACCCAGTACTTC. Translated, it gives CSAPLGGRRETQYF.